Sequencing of this T cell receptor beta chain was carried out in a study of T cells in Graves' hyperthyroidism and ophthalmopathy. This CDR3 contains 15 residues. The V end lost 3 bases, the J end lost 5 bases, and 14 bases lay between the germline ends. Per the germline V gene, CDR1 is SGDLS and CDR2 is YYNGEE. Researchers amplified the TCR beta CDR3 regions from RNA transcripts. When the TCR CDR3 underwent first-round RT-PCR, the HTBI primer set was used. TCRdb redid the calling of the multiplex PCR reads with MiXCR, one entry per CDR3 protein. The sample includes roughly 800,000 distinct CDR3 sequences, more than 30% of them seen just once.

The sequence was obtained from a young man with Graves' hyperthyroidism. Sequencing was done on a sample of blood. The gene calls are TRBV9 and TRBJ2-2; no clear D gene. DNA of the CDR3: TGTGCCAGCAGCGCCTTGCTAGAATCGACCGGGGAGCTGTTTTTT. Its translation: CASSALLESTGELFF.